The entry that follows covers one TCR beta chain sequence. Its matching antigen is unknown. Germline V gene lookup returns CDR1 SGDLS and CDR2 YYNGEE. This CDR3 has 13 amino acids. The V end lost 0 bases, the J end lost 3 bases, and 5 bases lay between the germline ends. These data come from a study of cytomegalovirus exposure and HLA in healthy donors. PCR employed 60 Vbeta and 13 Jbeta primers. TCRdb's table, derived via immunoSEQ multiplex PCR, lists solely in-frame clones and lacks some. The table gives about 110,000 clones; the top ten clones make up less than 4.5% of it. Study outcomes and limitations: Apart from CMV serostatus, no immune exposure information was available. The productive fraction for most TCR beta V segments was about 87% or about 30% in an earlier analysis. Usually a TCR sequence was rare, but some public TCRs were found in many donors.

Sequencing was carried out using PBMCs. The chain links TRBV9 to TRBJ2-3, with TRBD1 as a possible D gene (5 bases). The origin of this receptor is a man between 18 and 35 years old in good health and CMV-seronegative. CDR3 coding DNA: TGTGCCAGCAGCGTAGAGGGGACAGATACGCAGTATTTT. Amino acids: CASSVEGTDTQYF.